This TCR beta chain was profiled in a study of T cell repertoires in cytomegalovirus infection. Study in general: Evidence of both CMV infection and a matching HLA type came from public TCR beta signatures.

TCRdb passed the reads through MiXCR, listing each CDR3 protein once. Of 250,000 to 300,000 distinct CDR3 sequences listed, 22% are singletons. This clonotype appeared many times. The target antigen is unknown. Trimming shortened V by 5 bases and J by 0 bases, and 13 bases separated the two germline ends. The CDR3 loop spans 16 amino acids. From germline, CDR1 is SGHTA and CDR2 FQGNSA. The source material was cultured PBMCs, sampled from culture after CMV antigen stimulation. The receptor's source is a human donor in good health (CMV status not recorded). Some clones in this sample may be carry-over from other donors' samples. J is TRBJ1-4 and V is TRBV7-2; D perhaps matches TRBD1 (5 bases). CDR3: CASSALGGTTNEKLFF. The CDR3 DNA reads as TGTGCCAGCAGCGCGCTGGGGGGGACAACTAATGAAAAACTGTTTTTT.